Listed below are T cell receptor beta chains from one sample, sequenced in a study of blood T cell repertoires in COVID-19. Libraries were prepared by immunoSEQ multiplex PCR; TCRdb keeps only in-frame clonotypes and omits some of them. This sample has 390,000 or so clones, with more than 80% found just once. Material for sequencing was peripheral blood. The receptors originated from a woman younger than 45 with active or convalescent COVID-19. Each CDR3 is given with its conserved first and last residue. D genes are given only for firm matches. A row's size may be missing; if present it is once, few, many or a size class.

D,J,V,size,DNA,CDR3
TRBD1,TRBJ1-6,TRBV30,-,TGTGCCTGGAGTGCGGGGACAGGGAGACCCCTCCACTTT,CAWSAGTGRPLHF
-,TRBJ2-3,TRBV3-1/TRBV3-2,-,TGTGCCAGCAGCCAAGACGGGCAGGGGACAGATACGCAGTATTTT,CASSQDGQGTDTQYF
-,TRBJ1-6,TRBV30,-,TGTGCCTGGAGTGTACAGGGCGACTCACCCCTCCACTTT,CAWSVQGDSPLHF
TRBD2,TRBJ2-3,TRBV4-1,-,TGCGCCAGCAGCCGAGAAGCGGGAGGCGCCGAAGATACGCAGTATTTT,CASSREAGGAEDTQYF
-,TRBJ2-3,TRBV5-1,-,TGCGCCAGCACCTCTCATGGGAGTCTGGCGGGGGCGGCAGATACGCAGTATTTT,CASTSHGSLAGAADTQYF
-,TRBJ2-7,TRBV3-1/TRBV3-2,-,TGTGCCAGCAGCCAAATCAACAGGGATTACGAGCAGTACTTC,CASSQINRDYEQYF
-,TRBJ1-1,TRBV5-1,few,TGCGCCAGCAGCTTGGACCTCCTAGCCTTCGAAGCTTTCTTT,CASSLDLLAFEAFF
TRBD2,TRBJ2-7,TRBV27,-,TGTGCCAGCAGTATCCTAGCGGGGCTATTCTACGAGCAGTACTTC,CASSILAGLFYEQYF
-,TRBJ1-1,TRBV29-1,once,TGCAGCGCCGGACAGACCTCGGAGACTGAAGCTTTCTTT,CSAGQTSETEAFF
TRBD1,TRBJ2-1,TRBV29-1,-,TGCAGCGTTGATTTTTTGGGACAGGGGTATAGTGAGCAGTTCTTC,CSVDFLGQGYSEQFF
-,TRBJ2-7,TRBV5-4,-,TGTGCCAGCAGTTTTCAAAGCGGAGACTACGAGCAGTACTTC,CASSFQSGDYEQYF
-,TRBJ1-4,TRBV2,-,TGTGCCAGCACCCTAGATTCGACAGGTGAAAAACTGTTTTTT,CASTLDSTGEKLFF
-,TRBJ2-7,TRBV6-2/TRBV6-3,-,TGTGCCAGCAGTTACCCCGTCAGCTCCTACGAGCAGTACTTC,CASSYPVSSYEQYF
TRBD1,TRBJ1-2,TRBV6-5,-,TGTGCCAGCAGTTACTCGAGTCCCAGGGGGCGCCGGGGCTACACCTTC,CASSYSSPRGRRGYTF
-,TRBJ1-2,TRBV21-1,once,TGTGCCACCGAGGTTCAAGGACAGGGAGAAAACTATGGCTACACCTTC,CATEVQGQGENYGYTF
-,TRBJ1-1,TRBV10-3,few,TGTGCCATCAGTGAGAAGAGACAGGAGGAAGCTTTCTTT,CAISEKRQEEAFF
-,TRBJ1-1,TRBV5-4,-,TGTGCCAGCAGCTTGGCGGGTGAAGGAACTGAAGCTTTCTTT,CASSLAGEGTEAFF
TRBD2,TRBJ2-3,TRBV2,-,TGTGCCAGCAGTGACCTAGCGGGGGGAACAGATACGCAGTATTTT,CASSDLAGGTDTQYF
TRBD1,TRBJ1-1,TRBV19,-,TGTGCCAGTAGGATCGGGACAGGGCAAGGGGGTTTCTTT,CASRIGTGQGGFF
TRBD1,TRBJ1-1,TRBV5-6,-,TGTGCCAGCAGCCCCGGAGGGGGCTTGAACACTGAAGCTTTCTTT,CASSPGGGLNTEAFF
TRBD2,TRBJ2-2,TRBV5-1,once,TGCGCCAGCAGCAGTACTAGCGGGGGGGCCCATCCCGGGGAGCTGTTTTTT,CASSSTSGGAHPGELFF
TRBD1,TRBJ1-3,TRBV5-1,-,TGCGCCAGCGCCCCCGGGGACAGCTCTGGAAACACCATATATTTT,CASAPGDSSGNTIYF
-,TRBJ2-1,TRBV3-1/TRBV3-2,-,TGTGCCAGCAGCCAAGACGCGGGTCCGGAGTTCTTC,CASSQDAGPEFF
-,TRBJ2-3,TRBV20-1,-,TGCAGTGCTAGATTGGTTAGTACGCAGTATTTT,CSARLVSTQYF
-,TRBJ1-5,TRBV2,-,TGTGCCAGCAGTCAGCTAACAGGAAGCGGGAATCAGCCCCAGCATTTT,CASSQLTGSGNQPQHF
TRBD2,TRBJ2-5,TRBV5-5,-,TGTGCCAGCAGCTGGGGTAGCGGGGGGGCTGGAGAGACCCAGTACTTC,CASSWGSGGAGETQYF